One and the same sample provided the 24 T cell receptor beta chains below, sequenced in a study of CD8+ T cells in alopecia areata. As the sequencing template, cDNA was produced by extracting RNA and reverse transcribing it. Sequencing was performed with immunoSEQ multiplex PCR; in TCRdb, only in-frame clones are kept and a portion is missing. The top ten clones hold roughly 5.3% of a sample with over 150,000 clones, 56% of them seen once. The sample was CD8+ T cells sorted from blood. The origin of the receptors is a human donor in good health.

The rearrangement uses TRBV27 and TRBJ1-6; D perhaps matches TRBD1 (5 bases). Trimming removed 1 base at V and 12 bases at J, with 16 bases between. Germline values: CDR1 MNHEY, CDR2 SMNVEV (reference sequence). The CDR3 extends over 15 amino acids. The CDR3 loop reads CASSLLSTEMRPLHF. CDR3 in DNA: TGTGCCAGCAGTTTATTATCGACAGAAATGAGACCCCTCCACTTT.

This clone has just a few counts. V gene TRBV27 combines with J gene TRBJ2-3; 10 nucleotides match TRBD1. J was trimmed by 7 bases and V by 5 bases; bases with no gene match: 3. The CDR3 spans 13 residues. Germline V gene sequence: CDR1 MNHEY, CDR2 SMNVEV (reference sequence). The DNA of the CDR3 is TGTGCCAGCAGTCCGGGACAGGGGAATACGCAGTATTTT. This encodes CASSPGQGNTQYF.

This clone came up once. The CDR3 DNA is TGCGCCAGCAGCTTGATAGGCCAGGACGGCTACACCTTC. This gives the protein CASSLIGQDGYTF. The chain joins TRBV5-1 to TRBJ1-2; D is undetermined. Per the germline V gene, CDR1 is SGHRS and CDR2 is YFSETQ. Between the trimmed V and J ends, which lost 1 base and 8 bases, there was a span of 12 bases. This CDR3 comprises 13 residues.

V and J are TRBV4-1 and TRBJ2-7, with 7 bases identical to TRBD1. The J segment lost 6 bases and the V segment lost 1 base, leaving 12 bases of the junction unmatched. Germline V gives CDR1 MGHRA, CDR2 YSYEKL. The CDR3 covers 16 residues. The CDR3 here is CASSQGTGATRTEQYF. The CDR3 DNA follows: TGCGCCAGCAGCCAAGGAACAGGGGCCACTAGGACCGAGCAGTACTTC.

This clone showed up just a few times. This sequence joins TRBV7-3 and TRBJ1-5, with D uncertain. Trimming stripped 1 base from V and 0 bases from J, with 13 bases between. The germline V gene encodes CDR1 SGHTA and CDR2 FQGTGA. There are 17 residues in the CDR3. This CDR3 is CASSLMVQFNSNQPQHF. The CDR3 nucleotides are TGTGCCAGCAGCTTAATGGTACAGTTCAATAGCAATCAGCCCCAGCATTTT.

The rearrangement joins TRBV27 to TRBJ1-1; 8 nucleotides line up with TRBD1. The CDR3 runs to 15 residues. Germline CDR1 is MNHEY and CDR2 is SMNVEV (reference sequence). V shed 5 bases, J shed 5 bases, and the junction held 10 bases outside the gene matches. CDR3 residues: CASSNHRGGRTEAFF. CDR3 DNA: TGTGCCAGCAGTAACCACAGGGGGGGGCGGACTGAAGCTTTCTTT.

The sample holds a few counts of this clone. The chain employs TRBV29-1 and TRBJ2-7; 10 bases are a match to TRBD1. J gave up 4 bases and V 4 bases, and 10 bases lay outside the gene matches. The V gene's germline CDR1 is SQVTM and CDR2 ANQGSEA. There are 15 residues in the CDR3. CDR3 loop: CSVVGDRGRLYEQYF. The CDR3 coding sequence is TGCAGCGTTGTAGGTGACAGGGGGCGCTTGTACGAGCAGTACTTC.

This rearrangement joins TRBV2 to TRBJ2-7, with D perhaps matching TRBD1 (5 bases). This CDR3 has 14 amino acids. V dropped 8 bases and J dropped 2 bases, with 16 bases sitting between them. Germline assignment: CDR1 SNHLY and CDR2 FYNNEI. CDR3 sequence (DNA): TGTGCCAGCGGCCGGTCCAGGGTTACCTACGAGCAGTACTTC. Its translation: CASGRSRVTYEQYF.

The genes are TRBV19 and TRBJ2-5; D possibly corresponds to TRBD1 (6 bases). V was shortened by 6 bases and J by 3 bases, with 14 bases between the two germline ends. In germline, CDR1 is LNHDA, CDR2 SQIVND (reference sequence). This CDR3 spans 14 amino acids. CDR3 loop: CASSQYGDKETQYF. DNA for the CDR3: TGTGCCAGTAGCCAGTACGGGGACAAAGAGACCCAGTACTTC.

V usage is TRBV5-1 and J usage is TRBJ1-2; 8 bases line up with TRBD1. There are 15 residues in the CDR3. The ends lost 0 bases at V and 0 bases at J; junction bases unmatched: 1. Germline V gene sequence: CDR1 SGHRS, CDR2 YFSETQ. The CDR3 here is CASSLEQGANYGYTF. For the CDR3, the DNA is TGCGCCAGCAGCTTGGAACAGGGGGCTAACTATGGCTACACCTTC.

As concerns this clone: The sample holds other DNA sequences that translate to the same CDR3. The chain has TRBV27 and TRBJ2-7; the match to TRBD1 covers 11 bases. Losses at the gene ends were 5 bases for V and 2 bases for J; bases not matched to a gene: 2. Germline CDR1 MNHEY, CDR2 SMNVEV (reference sequence). The CDR3 sequence is 14 residues long. The CDR3 here is CASSPGQGAYEQYF. Written as DNA, the CDR3 is TGTGCCAGCAGTCCGGGACAGGGGGCCTACGAGCAGTACTTC.

This chain joins TRBV7-6 and TRBJ1-2, with 11 bases lining up with TRBD1. V was pared by 5 bases and J by 8 bases, with 7 bases of the junction left unmatched. This CDR3 comprises 14 residues. Germline V gene lookup returns CDR1 SGHVS and CDR2 FNYEAQ. CDR3 sequence reads: CASSPGQGADGYTF. Here the CDR3 DNA reads TGTGCCAGCAGCCCCGGACAGGGGGCGGACGGCTACACCTTC.

The chain couples TRBV5-8 to TRBJ1-1; 9 bases line up with TRBD1. In germline, CDR1 is SGHTS, CDR2 YDEGEE. Trimming took 4 bases from V and 4 from J; bases not matched to a gene: 5. CDR3 size: 14 residues. CDR3 coding DNA: TGTGCCAGCAGCCGCACAGGGGGCGGCACTGAAGCTTTCTTT. Translation gives CASSRTGGGTEAFF.

This clone was observed once. The chain joins TRBV25-1 to TRBJ2-7, with 7 bases aligning to TRBD2. J lost 6 bases, V lost 1 base, and 0 bases had no gene match. The CDR3 extends over 12 amino acids. Germline V gives CDR1 MGHDK, CDR2 SYGVNS. The CDR3 nucleotides read TGTGCCAGCAGTGAATCGGGGGGCGAGCAGTACTTC. Amino acids: CASSESGGEQYF.

This clone has just one count. The chain couples TRBV5-4 to TRBJ1-1, with D maybe TRBD1 (5 bases). The V and J ends lost 7 bases and 3 bases respectively, with 16 bases between them. The CDR3 is 14 amino acids. From germline, CDR1 is SGHNT and CDR2 YYREEE (reference sequence). The CDR3 DNA reads as TGTGCCAGCGGTCACGGGGCTGAGTACACTGAAGCTTTCTTT. It specifies CASGHGAEYTEAFF.

There are a few counts of this clone. J is TRBJ2-2 and V is TRBV19, with D uncertain. The CDR3 is 10 amino acids. Germline CDR1 LNHDA, CDR2 SQIVND (reference sequence). V lost 9 bases and J 6 bases, leaving 5 bases between the germline ends. The CDR3: CASRAGELFF. CDR3 DNA sequence: TGTGCCAGCCGGGCCGGGGAGCTGTTTTTT.

As for this clone: One end of the junction is discordant with germline, which a read error may explain. The CDR3 nucleotides are TGTGCCAGCCAAAGCCGGGACGTGTCCTTC. It codes for CASQSRDVSF. The V and J genes are TRBV11-2 and TRBJ1-2; TRBD1 is a possible D gene (5 bases). There are 10 residues in the CDR3. The germline CDR1 and CDR2 sequences are SGHAT and FQNNGV.

The chain uses TRBV30 and TRBJ1-2; D might be TRBD1 (5 bases). CDR3 size: 12 residues. Germline CDR1 reads GTSNPN; CDR2 reads SVGIG (reference sequence). V lost 7 bases and J 6 bases, leaving 15 bases between the germline ends. The chain's CDR3 is CASTTGGDGYTF. Written as DNA, the CDR3 is TGTGCCTCGACGACTGGAGGGGATGGCTACACCTTC.

This rearrangement joins TRBV30 to TRBJ2-1; 9 nucleotides align to TRBD2. Per the germline V gene, CDR1 is GTSNPN and CDR2 is SVGIG (reference sequence). The CDR3 runs 14 residues. Germline trimming cut 3 bases from V and 2 bases from J; bases unmatched to any gene: 2. The CDR3 DNA is TGTGCCTGGAGAGGCGGGGGGGCCTACAATGAGCAGTTCTTC. Residues: CAWRGGGAYNEQFF.

This rearrangement joins TRBV27 to TRBJ1-6; D is unclear. The V gene's germline CDR1 is MNHEY and CDR2 SMNVEV (reference sequence). V was shortened by 2 bases and J by 6 bases, with 8 bases between the two germline ends. The CDR3 covers 14 residues. The CDR3 spells CASSLGQFNSPLHF. DNA for the CDR3: TGTGCCAGCAGTTTAGGGCAATTTAATTCACCCCTCCACTTT.

The chain employs TRBV27 and TRBJ2-1, with TRBD2 identical over 11 bases. V gave up 5 bases and J gave up 7 bases; unmatched junction bases: 7. The germline V gene has CDR1 MNHEY and CDR2 SMNVEV (reference sequence). The CDR3 is 15 residues long. CDR3 nucleotides: TGTGCCAGCAGTCTAGCGGGGGGCCTTCGGAATGAGCAGTTCTTC. It encodes CASSLAGGLRNEQFF.

J is TRBJ2-1 and V is TRBV29-1; D unresolved. Germline V lookup: CDR1 SQVTM, CDR2 ANQGSEA. This CDR3 spans 13 amino acids. V was shortened by 8 bases and J by 7 bases, with 18 bases between the two germline ends. The DNA of the CDR3 is TGCAGCTTCCGTAACGGGTTGGGAAATGAGCAGTTCTTC. It translates to CSFRNGLGNEQFF.

The chain carries TRBV30 and TRBJ2-1, with D hard to call. The CDR3 runs 14 residues. Germline V CDR1 and CDR2: GTSNPN, SVGIG (reference sequence). The V and J ends lost 0 bases and 0 bases respectively, with 6 bases between them. This chain's CDR3 is CAWSVGSSYNEQFF. The CDR3 nucleotides read TGTGCCTGGAGTGTGGGCAGCTCCTACAATGAGCAGTTCTTC.

The chain links TRBV11-2 to TRBJ2-5; D not certain. V was clipped by 5 bases and J by 1 base, with 11 bases between them. CDR3 length equals 14 residues. Germline loops: CDR1 SGHAT, CDR2 FQNNGV. The CDR3 region is CASSPAAVQETQYF. The CDR3 nucleotides are TGTGCCAGCAGCCCTGCGGCCGTCCAAGAGACCCAGTACTTC.